These 6 T cell receptor beta chains were sequenced from one sample in a study of metastatic and nonmetastatic thyroid tumors. Each patient came to thyroid surgery without any prior treatment (of any kind). MiXCR re-clonotyped the PCR reads for TCRdb. Of 10,000 to 15,000 clones listed, 25% to 30% were seen once; the top ten hold 10% to 15%. The material sequenced was tumor tissue. Source of these receptors: a female donor with papillary thyroid cancer or a benign thyroid nodule (not recorded which). Some clones in this sample may be carry-over from other donors' samples.

This chain connects TRBV11-2 to TRBJ2-1, with D possibly being TRBD1 (5 bases). V was clipped by 1 base and J by 7 bases, with 8 bases between them. This CDR3 is built from 13 residues. Germline CDR1 is SGHAT and CDR2 is FQNNGV. This chain's CDR3 is CASSLVSGNEQFF. The CDR3 region has the DNA TGTGCCAGCAGCTTAGTGTCAGGGAATGAGCAGTTCTTC.

The V call is TRBV11-1, the J call TRBJ2-1; tentatively, D is TRBD1 (6 bases). Germline V lookup: CDR1 SGHAT, CDR2 FQDESV (reference sequence). The CDR3 has 17 amino acids. Trimming cost V 4 bases and J 3 bases, with 19 bases left between them. The CDR3 DNA is TGTGCCAGCAGCTCGTACAGGGCCCCCCGCCTCTACAATGAGCAGTTCTTC. Protein: CASSSYRAPRLYNEQFF.

This clone is medium-sized within its sample. J is TRBJ2-6 and V is TRBV5-1; D gene ambiguous. This CDR3 region has 16 residues. From germline, CDR1 is SGHRS and CDR2 YFSETQ. Trimming pared 4 bases from V and 0 bases from J, leaving 11 bases between. CDR3 region: CASSPAVSSGANVLTF. The CDR3 region has the DNA TGCGCCAGCAGCCCGGCGGTAAGCTCTGGGGCCAACGTCCTGACTTTC.

This chain uses TRBV6-2 or TRBV6-3 with TRBJ1-2, with D unresolved. The ends were cut back, 4 bases at V and 7 bases at J, with 10 bases in the middle. The CDR3 is 12 amino acids. The germline V gene has CDR1 MNHEY and CDR2 SVGEGT. The CDR3 nucleotides are TGTGCCAGCAGTTGGTCGATAAGTGGCTACACCTTC. It encodes CASSWSISGYTF.

This clone is labeled as medium-sized (0.01 to 0.1%). V and J are TRBV11-2 and TRBJ1-3; 12 nucleotides agree with TRBD1. Per germline, CDR1 SGHAT and CDR2 FQNNGV. This CDR3 spans 15 amino acids. The ends lost 4 bases at V and 4 bases at J; junction bases unmatched: 2. The CDR3 region is CASSSGQGAGNTIYF. CDR3 DNA: TGTGCCAGCAGCTCGGGACAGGGGGCAGGAAACACCATATATTTT.

This clone was observed at least ten times. This sequence joins TRBV28 and TRBJ1-5, with D unclear. From germline, CDR1 is MDHEN and CDR2 SYDVKM. This CDR3 region has 15 residues. V was trimmed by 0 bases and J by 4 bases, leaving 10 bases between them. For the CDR3, the DNA is TGTGCCAGCAGTTTATGGGTCCGGGTGAATCAGCCCCAGCATTTT. This gives the protein CASSLWVRVNQPQHF.